What follows are 23 T cell receptor beta chains derived from one specimen sequenced in a study of blood T cells in healthy people across ages. Using a J-beta primer mix together with a sample-barcoded 5' primer, a second PCR was run for roughly 6 to 11 cycles. TCRdb recomputed calls from the 5' RACE reads with MiXCR, one row per CDR3 protein. The data hold just under 900,000 distinct CDR3 sequences, with less than 35% observed a single time. The sample was blood. The source is a woman aged 80 or older in good health.

This clonotype was counted ten times or more. This sequence joins TRBV20-1 and TRBJ1-2; 7 positions match TRBD1. Trimming cost V 1 base and J 0 bases; bases outside gene matches: 8. Per the germline V gene, CDR1 is DFQATT and CDR2 is SNEGSKA (reference sequence). There are 16 residues in the CDR3. The CDR3 DNA follows: TGCAGTGCTAGAGGACGACCCGGGACAGCTAACTATGGCTACACCTTC. Protein sequence: CSARGRPGTANYGYTF.

The V gene is TRBV20-1, the J gene TRBJ1-2; 11 nucleotides agree with TRBD1. V was pared by 0 bases and J by 2 bases, with 2 bases of the junction left unmatched. The CDR3 totals 15 residues. Germline loops: CDR1 DFQATT, CDR2 SNEGSKA (reference sequence). The CDR3 loop reads CSARDRDRGNYGYTF. As DNA, the CDR3 is TGCAGTGCTAGAGACCGGGACAGGGGGAACTATGGCTACACCTTC.

The chain employs TRBV6-6 and TRBJ2-2; D is perhaps TRBD2 (6 bases). Trimming stripped 8 bases from V and 2 bases from J, with 21 bases between. CDR1 is MNHNY, CDR2 SVGAGI, per germline (reference sequence). The CDR3 length is 17 residues. The CDR3 protein is CASLGPRGSFNTGELFF. The CDR3 DNA is TGTGCCAGCCTCGGCCCCCGGGGGTCTTTTAACACCGGGGAGCTGTTTTTT.

Turning to this clonotype: The CDR3 ends on some other residue instead of the conserved phenylalanine or tryptophan, so this is likely a read error. The chain carries TRBV6-5 and TRBJ2-7, with D possibly being TRBD1 or TRBD2 (5 bases each). The J call may not be correct, given that the DNA end is closer to TRBJ2-5. The CDR3 runs to 12 residues. Per the germline V gene, CDR1 is MNHEY and CDR2 is SVGAGI. As DNA, the CDR3 is TGTGCCAGCAGAGGGACGGGAGAGACCCAGTACTTA. This encodes CASRGTGETQYL.

The rearrangement links TRBV20-1 to TRBJ2-1; D is unresolved. The CDR3 runs 12 residues. Per germline, CDR1 DFQATT and CDR2 SNEGSKA (reference sequence). Trimming took 6 bases from V and 8 from J, leaving 14 bases between them. CDR3 nucleotide sequence: TGCAGTGCCCCAGACTTAACCGATGAGCAGTTCTTC. This codes for CSAPDLTDEQFF.

This clonotype has ten or more counts. The CDR3 region is CASTLKGGTGGVLNEQFF. The CDR3, as DNA: TGTGCCAGCACCCTGAAGGGGGGAACAGGGGGCGTGCTTAATGAGCAGTTCTTC. This chain uses TRBV12-3 or TRBV12-4 with TRBJ2-1; TRBD1 matches at 9 bases. The CDR3 covers 18 residues. Trimming cost V 7 bases and J 7 bases; bases outside gene matches: 20.

The gene calls are TRBV4-2 and TRBJ2-2, with TRBD2 matching over 8 bases. Germline CDR1 LGHNA, CDR2 YNFKEQ. The CDR3 covers 19 residues. V dropped 0 bases and J dropped 7; count of bases not matched to a gene: 16. This chain's CDR3 is CASSQDIPRDSGVHGELFF. The CDR3 coding sequence is TGTGCCAGCAGCCAAGATATACCGCGGGATAGCGGGGTGCACGGGGAGCTGTTTTTT.

This clonotype was observed many times. V usage is TRBV27 and J usage is TRBJ1-5; D is unresolved. Germline V gene data show CDR1 as MNHEY and CDR2 as SMNVEV (reference sequence). V lost 0 bases and J 6 bases, leaving 6 bases between the germline ends. The CDR3 consists of 13 residues. CDR3 sequence: CASSLSELQPQHF. CDR3 in DNA: TGTGCCAGCAGTTTATCCGAGCTTCAGCCCCAGCATTTT.

This clonotype was counted many times. The J gene is TRBJ1-2, the V gene TRBV7-2, with D perhaps matching TRBD1 (5 bases). This CDR3 has 14 residues. Germline loops: CDR1 SGHTA, CDR2 FQGNSA. V was trimmed by 1 base and J by 6 bases, leaving 12 bases between them. The DNA of the CDR3 is TGTGCCAGCAGCTTAGGACGGGGGTTAGATGGCTACACCTTC. Encoded protein: CASSLGRGLDGYTF. The entire variable domain, with the rest obtained from reference TRBV7-2 and TRBJ1-2, is as follows: GAGVSQSPSNKVTEKGKDVELRCDPISGHTALYWYRQSLGQGLEFLIYFQGNSAPDKSGLPSDRFSAERTGGSVSTLTIQRTQQEDSAVYLCASSLGRGLDGYTFGSGTRLTVV.

At least ten counts were recorded for this clonotype. The rearrangement links TRBV7-2 to TRBJ1-2; D gene ambiguous. Germline V gives CDR1 SGHTA, CDR2 FQGNSA. The CDR3 has 16 amino acids. Trimming removed 2 bases from V and 4 bases from J, with 17 bases in between. The CDR3 spells CASSLSRLTGSYGYTF. The CDR3 DNA follows: TGTGCCAGCAGCTTATCCCGACTCACCGGGAGCTATGGCTACACCTTC.

In this sample, this clonotype turned up many times. For the CDR3, the DNA is TGTGCCAGCAGCTTAACTCGGACAGGGGGTTACGAGACCCAGTACTTC. Protein sequence: CASSLTRTGGYETQYF. This sequence joins TRBV7-2 and TRBJ2-5; 10 positions match TRBD1. V dropped 2 bases and J dropped 5; count of bases not matched to a gene: 8. The CDR3 spans 16 residues. Germline V gene sequence: CDR1 SGHTA, CDR2 FQGNSA.

The table lists this clonotype with many counts. V usage is TRBV7-2 and J usage is TRBJ2-1, with TRBD2 matching 15 bases. The CDR3 consists of 17 residues. J was trimmed by 5 bases and V by 2 bases; bases with no gene match: 4. Germline values: CDR1 SGHTA, CDR2 FQGNSA. The CDR3 sequence is CASSLTGLAGGHNEQFF. In DNA, the CDR3 is TGTGCCAGCAGCTTAACGGGACTAGCGGGGGGACACAATGAGCAGTTCTTC.

This clonotype was counted a few times. The rearrangement joins TRBV5-1 to TRBJ2-1; maybe TRBD2 (6 bases). The CDR3 has 16 residues. In germline, CDR1 is SGHRS, CDR2 YFSETQ. Trimming cost V 3 bases and J 8 bases, with 21 bases left between them. CDR3 DNA: TGCGCCAGCAGCTACGATCCGGGTCCGGGGGTGGATGAGCAGTTCTTC. As protein: CASSYDPGPGVDEQFF.

This clonotype occurred a few times. This sequence joins TRBV20-1 and TRBJ2-5, with 9 bases matching TRBD1. The CDR3 length is 15 residues. Germline V gives CDR1 DFQATT, CDR2 SNEGSKA (reference sequence). V dropped 3 bases and J dropped 5; count of bases not matched to a gene: 10. The CDR3 bases are TGCAGTGCTAGGCGCGGCGGGACAGGGATGGAGACCCAGTACTTC. Encoded protein: CSARRGGTGMETQYF.

This clonotype was counted ten times or more. The chain has TRBV7-9 and TRBJ2-7, with 11 bases aligning to TRBD2. The J call may be faulty, since TRBJ2-5 better matches the DNA end. Germline assignment: CDR1 SEHNR and CDR2 FQNEAQ (reference sequence). This CDR3 has 18 amino acids. The CDR3 region is CASSFNGRSSGGAKTQYF. The CDR3 DNA reads TGTGCCAGCAGCTTCAACGGACGGAGTAGCGGGGGGGCCAAGACCCAGTACTTC.

The sample holds many counts of this clonotype. The CDR3 bases are TGCAGTGCTAGAGATTACTATTCGGGGGGGGGCCTCAACAATGAGCAGTTCTTC. Its translation is CSARDYYSGGGLNNEQFF. The rearrangement uses TRBV20-1 and TRBJ2-1; 8 bases align to TRBD2. The CDR3 extends over 18 amino acids. V lost 0 bases to trimming and J lost 5 bases; unmatched junction nucleotides: 15. CDR1 is DFQATT and CDR2 is SNEGSKA in the germline V gene (reference sequence).

This clonotype was detected ten times or more. V is TRBV20-1 and J is TRBJ2-5, with D maybe TRBD2 (6 bases). Trimming shortened V by 0 bases and J by 7 bases, and 18 bases separated the two germline ends. This CDR3 has 15 amino acids. Per germline, CDR1 DFQATT and CDR2 SNEGSKA (reference sequence). The CDR3 coding sequence is TGCAGTGCTAGAGATAATCGAGGACTACAATTGACCCAGTACTTC. Translated: CSARDNRGLQLTQYF.

This clonotype was recorded many times. V and J are TRBV27 and TRBJ2-6, with 7 bases identical to TRBD1. The CDR3 totals 16 residues. V was pared by 7 bases and J by 0 bases, with 6 bases of the junction left unmatched. CDR1 is MNHEY, CDR2 SMNVEV, per germline (reference sequence). The CDR3, as DNA: TGTGCCAGCACGGGACAGCCCCTCTCTGGGGCCAACGTCCTGACTTTC. This sequence encodes CASTGQPLSGANVLTF.

A remark on this clonotype: The germline gene is not matched at one end of the junction; a read error may be the cause. This chain joins TRBV3-1 and TRBJ1-1; D remains ambiguous. The CDR3 spans 15 residues. Germline V gene data show CDR1 as LGHDT and CDR2 as YNNKEL (reference sequence). CDR3 nucleotide sequence: TGTGCCAGCAGCGAAGACCCTTCACCCTCTGCTGAAGCTTTCTTT. Amino acid sequence: CASSEDPSPSAEAFF.

At least ten counts were recorded for this clonotype. The J gene is TRBJ2-1, the V gene TRBV4-3; D might be TRBD1 (5 bases). The ends were cut back, 4 bases at V and 8 bases at J, with 12 bases in the middle. The CDR3 runs to 13 residues. Germline V gives CDR1 LGHNA, CDR2 YSLEER. The CDR3 region has the DNA TGCGCCAGCAGCCCAGGGCCCAGGGATGAGCAGTTCTTC. Protein product: CASSPGPRDEQFF.

The sample holds a few counts of this clonotype. It may be a read error: a sequence one base away is much more abundant. CDR3 DNA sequence: TGTGCCAGCAGCCTCCGCCCGGGACAGGGGAGACACGAGCAGTACTTC. As protein: CASSLRPGQGRHEQYF. This chain links TRBV7-9 with TRBJ2-4; 10 positions agree with TRBD1. Matching the DNA end better, TRBJ2-7 makes the J call doubtful. This CDR3 contains 16 residues. The germline CDR1 and CDR2 sequences are SEHNR and FQNEAQ (reference sequence).

This clonotype was seen repeatedly, ten times or more. This chain joins TRBV27 and TRBJ2-1; D not resolved. Per the germline V gene, CDR1 is MNHEY and CDR2 is SMNVEV (reference sequence). V lost 2 bases and J 2 bases, leaving 10 bases between the germline ends. CDR3 length: 15 amino acids. CDR3: CASSLAAAPYNEQFF. DNA for the CDR3: TGTGCCAGCAGTTTAGCGGCAGCTCCCTACAATGAGCAGTTCTTC.

This clonotype was recorded at least ten times. The rearrangement joins TRBV12-3 or TRBV12-4 to TRBJ1-2; D gene ambiguous. The CDR3 has 10 residues. Deletions cut 8 bases from V and 8 bases from J, with 9 bases between. The CDR3 DNA follows: TGTGCCAGCTTAGTTCACGGCTACACCTTC. Translation gives CASLVHGYTF.